This TCR beta chain was documented in a study of blood T cell repertoires in COVID-19. Study summary: The analysed material was cDNA or gDNA that came from T cells, B-cell-depleted T cells, or PBMCs.

This study enrolled people aged roughly 18 to 90 from around 25 US geographic areas. The recovered donors of Cohort 3 showed two negative PCRs, clearance, or symptom resolution. In the source study's methods: Using reference gene primer amplification, nucleated cell counts were estimated. Sequencing used immunoSEQ multiplex PCR; TCRdb keeps in-frame clones, though not all of them. That table gives V, J and clone size, and the DNA gave D and trimming. The sample has around 250,000 clones, roughly 85% seen once. The V segment lost 6 bases and the J segment 7 bases; nucleotides outside the gene matches: 10. Germline-derived CDR1 and CDR2 are SNHLY and FYNNEI. The CDR3 covers 15 residues.

The sample comprised PBMCs or T cells enriched from blood (not recorded which). V gene TRBV2 combines with J gene TRBJ1-2; 11 bases are a match to TRBD1. The TCR sequence derives from a woman between 45 and 65 years old who had recovered from COVID-19. The CDR3 here is CASSPRTGGEVGYTF. The CDR3 DNA follows: TGTGCCAGCAGCCCGAGGACAGGGGGCGAAGTTGGCTACACCTTC.